The source of this T cell receptor beta chain is a study of T cell responses to AZD1222 COVID-19 vaccine. The CDR3 is 14 amino acids. Trimming took 4 bases from V and 5 from J, leaving 12 bases between them. The germline gives CDR1 LNHDA, CDR2 SQIVND (reference sequence). Repertoires were generated with immunoSEQ multiplex PCR, while TCRdb's copy carries only in-frame clones and drops some. Of about 94,000 clones listed, 88% are singletons. V is TRBV19 and J is TRBJ1-5, with unresolved D. This clonotype was obtained from an adult who received the AZD1222 COVID-19 vaccine. The starting material was peripheral blood, obtained 28 days after the second AZD1222 dose. This CDR3 reads CASSTGVEHQPQHF. DNA of the CDR3: TGTGCCAGTAGTACTGGGGTGGAACATCAGCCCCAGCATTTT.